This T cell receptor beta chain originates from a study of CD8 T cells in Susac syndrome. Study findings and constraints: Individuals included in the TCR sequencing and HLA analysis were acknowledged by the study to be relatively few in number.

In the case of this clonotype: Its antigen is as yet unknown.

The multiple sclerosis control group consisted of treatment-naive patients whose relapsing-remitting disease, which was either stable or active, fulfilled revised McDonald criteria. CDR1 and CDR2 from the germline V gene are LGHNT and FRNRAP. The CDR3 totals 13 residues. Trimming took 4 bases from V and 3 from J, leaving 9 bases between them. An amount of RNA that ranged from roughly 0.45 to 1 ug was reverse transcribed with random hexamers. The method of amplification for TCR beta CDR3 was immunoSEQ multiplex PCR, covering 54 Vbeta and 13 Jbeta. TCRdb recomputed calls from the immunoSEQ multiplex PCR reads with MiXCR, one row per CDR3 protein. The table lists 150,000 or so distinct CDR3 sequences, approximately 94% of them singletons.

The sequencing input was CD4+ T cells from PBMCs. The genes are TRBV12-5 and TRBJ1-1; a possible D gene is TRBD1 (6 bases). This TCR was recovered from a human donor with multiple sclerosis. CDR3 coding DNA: TGTGCTAGTGGTTCCCGACAGGACACTGAAGCTTTCTTT. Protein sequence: CASGSRQDTEAFF.